This T cell receptor (beta chain) was sequenced for a study of vaccination and CD4 T cells after COVID-19. A remark on this clonotype: Its specificity is not known.

Stated treatment: roughly ten-day PBMC culture with coronavirus spike peptide pools or control peptides (ViraFEST assay). Cultured CD4+ T cell DNA was sequenced using the Oncomine TCR Beta short-read assay. TCRdb recomputed calls from the PCR reads with MiXCR, one row per CDR3 protein. The sample contains approximately 7,000 distinct CDR3 sequences, roughly four fifths of which appear only once. There are 12 residues in the CDR3. The germline V gene has CDR1 MNHNS and CDR2 SASEGT. V was shortened by 7 bases and J by 6 bases, with 12 bases between the two germline ends. The V gene is TRBV6-1, the J gene TRBJ2-5; weak D call: TRBD2 (6 bases). This sequence originates from a human donor who had recovered from COVID-19. Sequenced material: CD4+ T cells from blood, cultured in vitro. Written as DNA, the CDR3 is TGTGCCAGCACACGCGGGGACCAGACCCAGTACTTC. Encoded protein: CASTRGDQTQYF.